This TCR beta chain appears in the sequencing data of a study of blood T cell repertoires in COVID-19. Turning to the study itself: Sources were T cells, B-cell-depleted T cells, or PBMCs; the material itself was cDNA or gDNA.

Libraries were prepared by immunoSEQ multiplex PCR; TCRdb keeps only in-frame clonotypes and omits some of them. This table has some 220,000 clones, 86% appearing once. Germline V gene lookup returns CDR1 MNHEY and CDR2 SVGEGT. The CDR3 runs to 16 residues. With 2 bases clipped from V and 2 bases from J, the junction kept 6 bases outside the gene matches. Those who participated ranged in age from roughly 18 to 90 years and resided in about two dozen US areas. Which cohort a participant joined came from the clinical history participants gave. The sample was PBMCs or T cells enriched from blood (not recorded which). The origin of this receptor is a woman aged 45-65 years in a cohort exposed to, infected with or recovered from COVID-19 (not recorded which). V is TRBV6-2 or TRBV6-3 and J is TRBJ1-5; TRBD1 agrees at 7 bases. This CDR3 reads CASSYRGGEGNQPQHF. The CDR3 region has the DNA TGTGCCAGCAGTTACAGAGGGGGCGAGGGCAATCAGCCCCAGCATTTT.